The present T cell receptor (beta chain) was sequenced within a study of T cells in localized non-small cell lung cancer. The V gene's germline CDR1 is MDHEN and CDR2 SYDVKM. CDR3 length equals 13 residues. The V gene lost 3 bases and the J gene lost 5 bases, with 8 bases spanning the gap. The repertoire was sequenced with immunoSEQ multiplex PCR; TCRdb's copy has only in-frame clones and lacks some. The sample yields under 50,000 clones, around 81% seen once. The material sequenced was peripheral blood mononuclear cells, taken before any cancer treatment. The TCR originated in a man between 40 and 70 years old with stage III lung adenocarcinoma. The chain uses TRBV28 and TRBJ1-5; D might be TRBD1 (5 bases). The CDR3 loop is CASSLGEDQPQHF. CDR3 in DNA: TGTGCCAGCAGTTTGGGGGAGGATCAGCCCCAGCATTTT.